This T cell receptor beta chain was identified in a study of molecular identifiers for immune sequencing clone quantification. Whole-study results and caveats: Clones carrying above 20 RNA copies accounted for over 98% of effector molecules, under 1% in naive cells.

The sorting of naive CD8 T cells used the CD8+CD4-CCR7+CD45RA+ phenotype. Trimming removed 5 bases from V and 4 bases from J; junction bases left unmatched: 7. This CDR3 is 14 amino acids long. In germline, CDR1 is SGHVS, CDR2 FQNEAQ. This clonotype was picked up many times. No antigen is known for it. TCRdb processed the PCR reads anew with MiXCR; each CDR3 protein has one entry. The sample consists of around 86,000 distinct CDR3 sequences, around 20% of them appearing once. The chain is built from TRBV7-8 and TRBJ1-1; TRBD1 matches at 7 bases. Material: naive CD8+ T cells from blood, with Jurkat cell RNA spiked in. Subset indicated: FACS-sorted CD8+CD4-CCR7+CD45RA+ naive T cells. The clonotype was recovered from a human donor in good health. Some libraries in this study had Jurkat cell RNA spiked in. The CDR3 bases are TGTGCCAGCAGCGAGGGGGCATGGAGCACTGAAGCTTTCTTT. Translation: CASSEGAWSTEAFF.